This T cell receptor beta chain came from a study of OX40 agonist ivuxolimab in advanced cancers. This clone was found once. TCRdb keeps only in-frame clones here, not all; method: immunoSEQ multiplex PCR. Of some 30,000 clones listed, about 93% were seen once; the top ten hold 9.4%. Enrollment shut out patients with autoimmune disease history or systemic immunosuppression. The TCR sequence derives from an adult with an advanced solid tumor such as melanoma, head and neck, liver or kidney cancer. Sequenced here: CD4+ or CD8+ T cells sorted from blood, sampled in a trial of the OX40 agonist ivuxolimab.

CDR3 nucleotides: TGCGCCAGCAGCCAAGTTAGGGGCGAGGGTGTAGAGCAGTTCTTC. This gives the protein CASSQVRGEGVEQFF. This chain connects TRBV4-1 to TRBJ2-1, with D perhaps being TRBD1 or TRBD2 (5 bases each). CDR1 is MGHRA, CDR2 YSYEKL, per germline. This CDR3 region has 15 residues. V was pared by 1 base and J by 10 bases, with 17 bases between.